These 5 T cell receptor beta chains originate from one sample sequenced in a study of patients and donors after allogeneic stem cell transplantation. One entry per CDR3 protein results from TCRdb running MiXCR on the RT-PCR reads. This table has 400,000 to 500,000 distinct CDR3 sequences, 16% appearing once. Sequencing was performed on blood, either unsorted or a sorted T cell fraction (not recorded which). The origin of the receptors is a human donor who was either an allogeneic HSCT recipient or a stem cell or donor lymphocyte infusion donor (not recorded which). It is not recorded whose cells these are; they may come from a transplant donor.

This clonotype was recorded many times. The rearrangement uses TRBV12-3 or TRBV12-4 and TRBJ2-3; 7 nucleotides line up with TRBD1. The CDR3 contains 15 residues. J was trimmed by 0 bases and V by 5 bases; bases with no gene match: 5. Here the CDR3 DNA reads TGTGCCAGCAGTGCAAACAGGGGTAGCACAGATACGCAGTATTTT. It specifies CASSANRGSTDTQYF.

The sample holds a few counts of this clonotype. This chain uses TRBV12-3 or TRBV12-4 with TRBJ2-7; D unclear. V lost 3 bases and J 0 bases, leaving 12 bases between the germline ends. This CDR3 is 15 amino acids long. CDR3 amino acids: CASSFLGKSSYEQYF. CDR3 coding DNA: TGTGCCAGCAGTTTTCTTGGCAAAAGCTCCTACGAGCAGTACTTC.

The chain recombines TRBV5-8 with TRBJ2-7; 7 positions agree with TRBD1. CDR1 is SGHTS and CDR2 is YDEGEE in the germline V gene. CDR3 length: 15 residues. V lost 3 bases to trimming and J lost 4 bases; unmatched junction nucleotides: 10. This CDR3 is CASSSGRDRVYEQYF. The CDR3 DNA reads TGTGCCAGCAGCTCGGGACGCGACAGGGTGTACGAGCAGTACTTC.

This clonotype appeared a few times. The CDR3 here is CASSEPLGAAGYTF. CDR3 nucleotides: TGTGCCAGCAGTGAACCGTTGGGGGCCGCTGGCTACACCTTC. The V call is TRBV25-1, the J call TRBJ1-2; D possibly corresponds to TRBD1 (6 bases). CDR1 and CDR2 from the germline V gene are MGHDK and SYGVNS. This CDR3 spans 14 amino acids. V lost 2 bases and J 7 bases, leaving 14 bases between the germline ends.

This clonotype was detected many times. The chain combines TRBV7-9 with TRBJ1-3, with TRBD1 as a possible D gene (5 bases). CDR1 and CDR2 from the germline V gene are SEHNR and FQNEAQ (reference sequence). The CDR3 loop spans 15 amino acids. Trimming took 5 bases from V and 2 from J, leaving 13 bases between them. The CDR3 bases are TGTGCCAGCAGCCGTGGGGGAGGACCTGGAAACACCATATATTTT. This gives the protein CASSRGGGPGNTIYF.